Following are 2 T cell receptor beta chains from one sample sequenced in a study of shared clonotypes between healthy human individuals. Method: immunoSEQ multiplex PCR; TCRdb's copy keeps in-frame clones and lacks some. The sample consists of fewer than 700,000 clones, around 81% of them appearing once. The sample taken for sequencing was PBMCs. The receptors originated from a woman in her 40s in good health. Some clones in this sample may be carry-over from other donors' samples.

The chain carries TRBV29-1 and TRBJ2-2, with D perhaps matching TRBD2 (5 bases). Germline V lookup: CDR1 SQVTM, CDR2 ANQGSEA. CDR3 length: 15 residues. The V and J ends lost 4 bases and 0 bases respectively, with 12 bases between them. The CDR3 nucleotides read TGCAGCGTTGGGGTCACGGGAACGAACACCGGGGAGCTGTTTTTT. Protein product: CSVGVTGTNTGELFF.

The chain has TRBV9 and TRBJ1-2, with a weak D call TRBD1 (5 bases). The CDR3 runs to 13 residues. V was trimmed by 0 bases and J by 6 bases, leaving 9 bases between them. Germline V gene sequence: CDR1 SGDLS, CDR2 YYNGEE. CDR3 region: CASSVVGGDGYTF. The DNA for the CDR3 is TGTGCCAGCAGCGTAGTAGGAGGGGATGGCTACACCTTC.